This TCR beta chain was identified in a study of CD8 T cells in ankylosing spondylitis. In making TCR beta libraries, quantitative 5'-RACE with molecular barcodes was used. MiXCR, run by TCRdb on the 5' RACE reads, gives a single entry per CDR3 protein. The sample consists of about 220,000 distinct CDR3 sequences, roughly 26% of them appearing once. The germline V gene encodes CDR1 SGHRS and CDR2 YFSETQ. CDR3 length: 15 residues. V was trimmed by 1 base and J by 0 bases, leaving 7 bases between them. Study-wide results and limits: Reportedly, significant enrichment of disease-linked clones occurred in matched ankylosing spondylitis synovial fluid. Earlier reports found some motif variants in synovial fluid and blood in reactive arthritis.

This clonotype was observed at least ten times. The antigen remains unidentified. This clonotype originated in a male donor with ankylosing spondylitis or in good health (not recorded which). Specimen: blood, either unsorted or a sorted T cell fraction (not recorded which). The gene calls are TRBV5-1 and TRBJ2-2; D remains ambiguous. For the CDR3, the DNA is TGCGCCAGCAGCTTGAAAGGACCGAACACCGGGGAGCTGTTTTTT. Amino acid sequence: CASSLKGPNTGELFF.